This TCR beta chain was obtained from a study of blood T cells in healthy people across ages. Using a J-beta primer mix together with a sample-barcoded 5' primer, a second PCR was run for about 6 to 11 cycles. TCRdb processed the 5' RACE reads anew with MiXCR; each CDR3 protein has one entry. This sample has roughly 500,000 distinct CDR3 sequences, with 25% to 30% found just once. This CDR3 comprises 11 residues. The V and J ends lost 8 bases and 11 bases respectively, with 15 bases between them. The V gene's germline CDR1 is MNHNS and CDR2 SASEGT. Findings and limits, study-wide: Long-lived donors had more naive CD4+ cells and higher diversity than aged donors.

Each sample provided at least 5.5 micrograms of extracted total RNA. As concerns this clonotype: Its antigen is not known. A much bigger clone sits one base away, suggesting this may be a read error. This CDR3 fails to terminate in the conserved phenylalanine or tryptophan, so it likely reflects a read error.

The sample was blood. This TCR came from a woman aged 70-85 years in good health. The chain has TRBV6-1 and TRBJ2-5; either TRBD1 or TRBD2 may supply D (5 bases each). CDR3: CASESEGEQYL. DNA of the CDR3: TGTGCCAGCGAAAGCGAAGGGGAGCAGTACCTC.